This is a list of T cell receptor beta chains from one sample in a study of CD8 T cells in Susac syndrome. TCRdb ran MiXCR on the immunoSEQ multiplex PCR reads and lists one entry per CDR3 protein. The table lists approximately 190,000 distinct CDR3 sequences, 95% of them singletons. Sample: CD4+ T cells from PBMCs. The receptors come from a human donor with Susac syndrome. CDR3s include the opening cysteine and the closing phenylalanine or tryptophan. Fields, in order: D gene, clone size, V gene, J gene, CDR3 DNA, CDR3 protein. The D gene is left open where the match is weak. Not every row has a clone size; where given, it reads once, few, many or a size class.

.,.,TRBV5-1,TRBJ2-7,TGCGCCAGCAGCCGGGACACCGTCTCCTACGAGCAGTACTTC,CASSRDTVSYEQYF
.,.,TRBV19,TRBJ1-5,TGTGCCATCGGCCAACGGGGCAATCAGCCCCAGCATTTT,CAIGQRGNQPQHF
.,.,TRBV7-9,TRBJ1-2,TGTGCCAGCAGCAATACTAACTATGGCTACACCTTC,CASSNTNYGYTF
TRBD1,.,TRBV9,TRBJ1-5,TGTGCCAGCAGCGTAGGCCCGGGGACAGTCCAGAATCAGCCCCAGCATTTT,CASSVGPGTVQNQPQHF
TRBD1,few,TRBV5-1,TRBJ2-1,TGCGCCAGCACTCCAAGGGGACAGTTGAATGATGAGCAGTTCTTC,CASTPRGQLNDEQFF
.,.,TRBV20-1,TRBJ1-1,TGCAGTGCTAGAGGGTGGGGAGCTTTCTTT,CSARGWGAFF
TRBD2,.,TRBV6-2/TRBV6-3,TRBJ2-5,TGTGCCAGCAGCCCCTCACTAGCGGGGAGGGAGACCCAGTACTTC,CASSPSLAGRETQYF
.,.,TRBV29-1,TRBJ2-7,TGCAGCGTTGTCCGGGCGAGCGAGCAGTACTTC,CSVVRASEQYF
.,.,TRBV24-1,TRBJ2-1,TGTGCCACCAGTGATTTTGGGGGAAGGGATGAGCAGTTCTTC,CATSDFGGRDEQFF
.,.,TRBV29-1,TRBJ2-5,TGCAGCGGTACCGGGACGGAAAAAGAGACCCAGTACTTC,CSGTGTEKETQYF
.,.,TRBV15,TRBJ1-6,TGTGCCACCAGCAGAGACAACAGCGAGGATTCACCCCTCCACTTT,CATSRDNSEDSPLHF
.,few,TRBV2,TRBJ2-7,TGTGCCAGCAGTAGTACAGGGACCTACGAGCAGTACTTC,CASSSTGTYEQYF
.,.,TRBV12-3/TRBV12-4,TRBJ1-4,TGTGCCAGCAGTTTAAGCCTAGGTGGGAAACTGTTTTTT,CASSLSLGGKLFF
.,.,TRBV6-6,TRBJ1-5,TGTGCCAGCAAGGAGGGTCGAAATCAGCCCCAGCATTTT,CASKEGRNQPQHF
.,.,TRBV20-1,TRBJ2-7,TGCAGTGCTACCCCCCTTCCGTCCCCTCACCACGGAGAGCAGTACTTC,CSATPLPSPHHGEQYF